One sample yielded the 8 T cell receptor beta chains listed below, sequenced in a study of T cell repertoires in cytomegalovirus infection. TCRdb analysed the reads with MiXCR anew, one entry per CDR3 protein. The table lists approximately 590,000 distinct CDR3 sequences, 35% to 50% of them singletons. The antigens these receptors bind are not known. Sample: cultured PBMCs, taken from culture after CMV antigen stimulation. These TCRs come from a human donor in good health (CMV status not recorded). Some clones in this sample may be carry-over from other donors' samples.

This chain connects TRBV5-4 to TRBJ2-1; 7 bases are shared with TRBD2. Germline assignment: CDR1 SGHNT and CDR2 YYREEE (reference sequence). The CDR3 is 15 residues long. V lost 1 base, J lost 4 bases, and 5 bases stayed unmatched. The CDR3 DNA is TGTGCCAGCAGCTTGAAACTAGCGCTGTACAATGAGCAGTTCTTC. It translates to CASSLKLALYNEQFF.

J is TRBJ2-1 and V is TRBV12-3 or TRBV12-4, with TRBD2 identical over 9 bases. Germline trimming cut 3 bases from V and 7 bases from J; bases unmatched to any gene: 7. The CDR3 loop spans 15 amino acids. The CDR3 nucleotides read TGTGCCAGCAGTTTTAGCGGGAGAGGGGGGAATGAGCAGTTCTTC. The encoded protein is CASSFSGRGGNEQFF.

The chain joins TRBV6-6 to TRBJ2-1; unclear D gene. V was trimmed by 2 bases and J by 0 bases, leaving 8 bases between them. Germline CDR1 is MNHNY and CDR2 is SVGAGI (reference sequence). CDR3 length: 15 residues. The chain's CDR3 is CASSYEASSYNEQFF. The CDR3 region has the DNA TGTGCCAGCAGTTACGAAGCGAGCTCCTACAATGAGCAGTTCTTC.

The genes are TRBV6-6 and TRBJ1-5; possibly TRBD1 for D (5 bases). Germline values: CDR1 MNHNY, CDR2 SVGAGI (reference sequence). V was pared by 8 bases and J by 4 bases, with 15 bases between. The CDR3 is 14 residues long. The CDR3 DNA reads TGTGCCAGCCTCTACCGGGGGACTAATCAGCCCCAGCATTTT. Translated: CASLYRGTNQPQHF.

This clonotype was seen at least ten times. The V gene is TRBV7-6, the J gene TRBJ2-7; 11 bases are shared with TRBD1. The CDR3 spans 14 residues. Germline CDR1 SGHVS, CDR2 FNYEAQ. V lost 5 bases and J lost 6; bases outside the gene matches: 6. CDR3 residues: CASSAKDRGREQYF. In nucleotides, the CDR3 is TGTGCCAGCAGCGCGAAGGACAGGGGGCGCGAGCAGTACTTC. Full variable domain (missing parts from reference TRBV7-6 and TRBJ2-7): GAGVSQSPRYKVTKRGQDVALRCDPISGHVSLYWYRQALGQGPEFLTYFNYEAQQDKSGLPNDRFSAERPEGSISTLTIQRTEQRDSAMYRCASSAKDRGREQYFGPGTRLTVT.

The chain uses TRBV7-9 and TRBJ1-2; no clear D. This CDR3 has 11 amino acids. V shed 2 bases and J shed 8 bases, with 6 bases lying between them. In germline, CDR1 is SEHNR, CDR2 FQNEAQ (reference sequence). The CDR3 DNA reads as TGTGCCAGCAGCTTAAACCGCGGCTACACCTTC. Its translation: CASSLNRGYTF.

This clonotype has more than one count but fewer than ten. The chain joins TRBV28 to TRBJ2-3; TRBD2 might be the D (6 bases). Germline CDR1 reads MDHEN; CDR2 reads SYDVKM. Trimming removed 5 bases at V and 1 base at J, with 13 bases between. The CDR3 consists of 15 residues. This CDR3 reads CASSPLWGGTDTQYF. The CDR3 DNA sequence: TGTGCCAGCAGTCCCTTGTGGGGGGGCACAGATACGCAGTATTTT.

V is TRBV12-3 or TRBV12-4 and J is TRBJ2-5, with 12 bases lining up with TRBD2. The CDR3 spans 16 residues. J lost 0 bases, V lost 7 bases, and 6 bases had no gene match. CDR3 sequence reads: CASTTTSGGYQETQYF. In nucleotides, the CDR3 is TGTGCCAGCACCACCACTAGCGGGGGGTACCAAGAGACCCAGTACTTC.